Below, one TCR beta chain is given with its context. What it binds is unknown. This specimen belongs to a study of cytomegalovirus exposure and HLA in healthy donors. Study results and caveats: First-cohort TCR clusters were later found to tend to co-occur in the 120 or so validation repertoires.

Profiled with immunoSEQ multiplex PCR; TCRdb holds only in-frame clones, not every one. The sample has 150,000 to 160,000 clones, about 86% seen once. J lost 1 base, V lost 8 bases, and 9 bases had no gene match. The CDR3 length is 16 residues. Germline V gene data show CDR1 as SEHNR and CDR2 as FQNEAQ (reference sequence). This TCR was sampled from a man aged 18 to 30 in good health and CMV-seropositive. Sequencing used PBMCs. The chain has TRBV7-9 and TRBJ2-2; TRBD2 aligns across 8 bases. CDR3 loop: CASRGLRGVNTGELFF. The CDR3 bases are TGTGCCAGCCGCGGGTTGCGGGGGGTGAACACCGGGGAGCTGTTTTTT.